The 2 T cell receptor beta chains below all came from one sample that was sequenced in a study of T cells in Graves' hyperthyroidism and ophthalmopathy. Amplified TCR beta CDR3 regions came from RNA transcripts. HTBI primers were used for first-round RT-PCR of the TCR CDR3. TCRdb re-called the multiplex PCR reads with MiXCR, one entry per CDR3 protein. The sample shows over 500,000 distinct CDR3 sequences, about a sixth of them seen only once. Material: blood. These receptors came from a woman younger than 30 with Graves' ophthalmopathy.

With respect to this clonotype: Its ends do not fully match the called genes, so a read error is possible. The DNA for the CDR3 is TGTGCCAGCAGTTTATCGTCCACAGGGGGAGCTCTCTTT. Protein: CASSLSSTGGALF. The chain carries TRBV27 and TRBJ2-2; TRBD1 agrees at 8 bases. Germline V gene data show CDR1 as MNHEY and CDR2 as SMNVEV (reference sequence). The CDR3 has 13 amino acids.

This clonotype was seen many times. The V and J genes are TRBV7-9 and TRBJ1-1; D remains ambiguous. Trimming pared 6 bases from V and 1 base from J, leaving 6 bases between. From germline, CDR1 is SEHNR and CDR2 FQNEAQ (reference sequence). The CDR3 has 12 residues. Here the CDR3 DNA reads TGTGCCAGCAGGACCCCGAACACTGAAGCTTTCTTT. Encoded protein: CASRTPNTEAFF.